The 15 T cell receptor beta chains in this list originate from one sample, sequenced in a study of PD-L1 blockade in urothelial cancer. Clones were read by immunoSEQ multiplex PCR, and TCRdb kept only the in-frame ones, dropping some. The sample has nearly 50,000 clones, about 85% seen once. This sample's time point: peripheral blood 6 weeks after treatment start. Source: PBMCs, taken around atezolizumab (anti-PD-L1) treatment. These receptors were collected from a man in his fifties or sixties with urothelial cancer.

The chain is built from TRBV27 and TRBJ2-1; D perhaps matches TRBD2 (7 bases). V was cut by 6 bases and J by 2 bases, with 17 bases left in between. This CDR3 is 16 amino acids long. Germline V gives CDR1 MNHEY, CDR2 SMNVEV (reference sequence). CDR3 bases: TGTGCCAGCAGCCCCGGTCGGGGGGCCCCCTACAATGAGCAGTTCTTC. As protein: CASSPGRGAPYNEQFF.

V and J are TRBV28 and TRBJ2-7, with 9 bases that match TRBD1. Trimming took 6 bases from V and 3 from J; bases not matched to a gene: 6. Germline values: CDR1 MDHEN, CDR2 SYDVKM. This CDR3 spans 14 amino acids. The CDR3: CASRPGTGNYEQYF. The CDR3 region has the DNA TGTGCCAGCAGGCCCGGGACAGGGAACTACGAGCAGTACTTC.

The CDR3 region has the DNA TGTGCCAGCTCACGCTCAGGCCCTGGCGGGGAGCTGTTTTTT. Encoded protein: CASSRSGPGGELFF. This chain connects TRBV18 to TRBJ2-2; D uncertain. CDR3 size: 14 residues. CDR1 and CDR2 from the germline V gene are KGHSH and LQKENI. Between the trimmed V and J ends, which lost 4 bases and 7 bases, there was a span of 13 bases.

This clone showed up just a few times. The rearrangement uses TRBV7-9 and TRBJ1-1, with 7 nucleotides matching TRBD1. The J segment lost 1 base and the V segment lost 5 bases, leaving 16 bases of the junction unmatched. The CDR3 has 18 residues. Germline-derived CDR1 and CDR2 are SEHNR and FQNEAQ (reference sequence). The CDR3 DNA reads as TGTGCCAGCAGCCCAACGGGGTCAGGGGGACGGTCGAACACTGAAGCTTTCTTT. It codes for CASSPTGSGGRSNTEAFF.

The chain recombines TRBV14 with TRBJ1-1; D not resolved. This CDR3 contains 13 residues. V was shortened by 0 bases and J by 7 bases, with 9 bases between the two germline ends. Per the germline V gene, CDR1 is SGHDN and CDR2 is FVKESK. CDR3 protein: CASSQEMVLEAFF. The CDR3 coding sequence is TGTGCCAGCAGCCAAGAAATGGTACTTGAAGCTTTCTTT.

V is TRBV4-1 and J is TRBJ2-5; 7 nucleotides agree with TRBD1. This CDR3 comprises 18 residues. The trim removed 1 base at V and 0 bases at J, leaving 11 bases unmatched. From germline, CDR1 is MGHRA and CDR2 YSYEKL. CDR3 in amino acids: CASSQGLVGQTNQETQYF. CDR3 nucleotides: TGCGCCAGCAGCCAAGGATTGGTGGGACAGACGAACCAAGAGACCCAGTACTTC.

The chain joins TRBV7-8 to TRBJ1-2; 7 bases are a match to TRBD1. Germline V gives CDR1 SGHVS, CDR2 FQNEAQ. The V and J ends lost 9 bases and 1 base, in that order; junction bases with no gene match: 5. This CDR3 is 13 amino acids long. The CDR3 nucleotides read TGTGCCAGTAGACAGGGAAGTAACTATGGCTACACCTTC. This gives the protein CASRQGSNYGYTF.

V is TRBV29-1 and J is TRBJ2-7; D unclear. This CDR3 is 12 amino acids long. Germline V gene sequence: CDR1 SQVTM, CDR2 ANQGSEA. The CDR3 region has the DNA TGCGCCGTGGTTGCCAGTATCTACGAGCAGTACTTC. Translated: CAVVASIYEQYF.

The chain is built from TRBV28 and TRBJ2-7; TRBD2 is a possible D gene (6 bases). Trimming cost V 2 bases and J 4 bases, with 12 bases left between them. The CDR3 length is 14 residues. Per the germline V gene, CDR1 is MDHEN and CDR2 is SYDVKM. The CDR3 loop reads CASSLPPGGYEQYF. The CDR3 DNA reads TGTGCCAGCAGTTTACCCCCCGGGGGTTACGAGCAGTACTTC.

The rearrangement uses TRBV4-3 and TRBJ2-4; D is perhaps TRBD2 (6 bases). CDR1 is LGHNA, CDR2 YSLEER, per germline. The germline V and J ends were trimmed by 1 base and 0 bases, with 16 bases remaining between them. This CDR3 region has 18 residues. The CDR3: CASSQATLKGLAKNIQYF. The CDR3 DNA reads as TGCGCCAGCAGCCAAGCAACACTCAAGGGACTAGCCAAAAACATTCAGTACTTC.

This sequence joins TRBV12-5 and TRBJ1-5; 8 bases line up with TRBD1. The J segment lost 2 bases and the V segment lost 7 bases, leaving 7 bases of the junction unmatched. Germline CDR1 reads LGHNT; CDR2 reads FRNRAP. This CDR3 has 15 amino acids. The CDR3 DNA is TGTGCTAGTGTTCGAGAGACAGGGGGCAATCAGCCCCAGCATTTT. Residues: CASVRETGGNQPQHF.

The CDR3 loop is CASSLEPGTGDYEQYF. In DNA form, the CDR3 reads TGTGCCAGCAGCTTAGAGCCCGGGACAGGGGATTACGAGCAGTACTTC. V gene TRBV7-6 combines with J gene TRBJ2-7; 10 bases map to TRBD1. Unmatched junction bases numbered 7, after V lost 1 base and J lost 4 bases. This CDR3 is 16 amino acids long. In germline, CDR1 is SGHVS, CDR2 FNYEAQ.

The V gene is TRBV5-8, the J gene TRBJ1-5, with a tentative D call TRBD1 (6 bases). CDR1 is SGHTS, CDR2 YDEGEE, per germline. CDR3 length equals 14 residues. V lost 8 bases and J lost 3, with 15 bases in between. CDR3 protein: CASKFGQPNQPQHF. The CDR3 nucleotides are TGTGCCAGTAAGTTCGGACAGCCCAATCAGCCCCAGCATTTT.

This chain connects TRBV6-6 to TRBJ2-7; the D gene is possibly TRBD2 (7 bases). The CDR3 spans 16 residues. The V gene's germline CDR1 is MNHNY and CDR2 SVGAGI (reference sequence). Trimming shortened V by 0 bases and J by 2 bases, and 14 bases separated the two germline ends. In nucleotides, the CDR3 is TGTGCCAGCAGTTACTCGGGCCAGGGGACTACCTACGAGCAGTACTTC. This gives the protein CASSYSGQGTTYEQYF.

The CDR3 region has the DNA TGTGCCAGCAGCTTAGGAGCGGGGGGATTCACAGATACGCAGTATTTT. Protein product: CASSLGAGGFTDTQYF. This chain connects TRBV7-8 to TRBJ2-3; 9 bases are shared with TRBD2. The V gene end was trimmed by 1 base and the J gene end by 2 bases; junction bases not matched to a gene: 4. Germline V gene sequence: CDR1 SGHVS, CDR2 FQNEAQ. CDR3 length: 16 residues. The full variable domain, rest sourced from reference TRBV7-8 and TRBJ2-3, is GAGVSQSPRYKVAKRGQDVALRCDPISGHVSLFWYQQALGQGPEFLTYFQNEAQLDKSGLPSDRFFAERPEGSVSTLKIQRTQQEDSAVYLCASSLGAGGFTDTQYFGPGTRLTVL.